In this sample, the clone carrying this T cell receptor beta chain turned up many times. No antigen is known for it. The data derive from a study of metastatic and nonmetastatic thyroid tumors. Every patient was untreated before thyroid surgery. General study points: In both blood and tumor samples, TCR beta diversity was reported significantly higher for malignant than benign nodules.

TCRdb reprocessed the PCR reads via MiXCR. The sample holds over 25,000 clones, approximately 17% seen once. Sample: blood. The sequence was collected from a female donor with papillary thyroid cancer or a benign thyroid nodule (not recorded which). Some clones in this sample may be carry-over from other donors' samples.

Here the CDR3 reads CASSLSVPGSSGRDTQYF. The DNA of the CDR3 is TGTGCCAGCAGTTTATCCGTCCCGGGTTCATCAGGTCGGGATACGCAGTATTTT. The V and J genes are TRBV27 and TRBJ2-3; no clear D. Germline-derived CDR1 and CDR2 are MNHEY and SMNVEV (reference sequence). V was pared by 0 bases and J by 6 bases, with 22 bases between. This CDR3 region has 18 residues.